Listed below are T cell receptor beta chains from one sample, sequenced in a study of cytomegalovirus exposure and HLA in healthy donors. Clones were sequenced by immunoSEQ multiplex PCR, and TCRdb holds only the in-frame ones, with some missing. The sample carries roughly 180,000 clones, about 79% recorded once. The sample consisted of PBMCs. These receptors came from a girl aged 2 to 10 in good health and CMV-seropositive. The CDR3 runs from the conserved cysteine through the conserved F or W. Fields, in order: CDR3 protein, CDR3 DNA, D gene, J gene, clone size, V gene, CDR3 length. D genes are given only for firm matches. Some rows have no size entry. The others give once, few or many, or a class for an expanded clone.

CDR3: CASSSWLPFGYTF
DNA: TGCGCCAGCAGCTCTTGGCTTCCTTTTGGCTACACCTTC
D: .
J: TRBJ1-2
size: .
V: TRBV5-1
length: 13

CDR3: CASSQEEGTGGNEQFF
DNA: TGTGCCAGCAGCCAAGAGGAGGGGACAGGGGGCAATGAGCAGTTCTTC
D: TRBD1
J: TRBJ2-1
size: few
V: TRBV4-2
length: 16

CDR3: CASSERTGMNTEAFF
DNA: TGTGCCAGCAGTGAAAGGACAGGGATGAACACTGAAGCTTTCTTT
D: TRBD1
J: TRBJ1-1
size: few
V: TRBV25-1
length: 15

CDR3: CASRLVSGREREQFF
DNA: TGTGCAAGTCGCTTAGTAAGCGGGAGGGAGAGAGAGCAGTTCTTC
D: .
J: TRBJ2-1
size: .
V: TRBV12-2
length: 15

CDR3: CASSFTGGNTEAFF
DNA: TGCGCCAGCAGCTTCACAGGGGGGAACACTGAAGCTTTCTTT
D: TRBD1
J: TRBJ1-1
size: .
V: TRBV5-1
length: 14

CDR3: CASSLSDTGYGYTF
DNA: TGTGCCAGCAGTCTAAGTGACACCGGATATGGCTACACCTTC
D: .
J: TRBJ1-2
size: .
V: TRBV6-5
length: 14

CDR3: CAWSIGGNSYNEQFF
DNA: TGTGCCTGGTCCATAGGGGGAAACTCCTACAATGAGCAGTTCTTC
D: .
J: TRBJ2-1
size: .
V: TRBV30
length: 15

CDR3: CASSLLSGANTEAFF
DNA: TGCGCCAGCAGCTTGCTCTCTGGGGCGAACACTGAAGCTTTCTTT
D: .
J: TRBJ1-1
size: .
V: TRBV5-1
length: 15

CDR3: CASRAEDRVGTEAFF
DNA: TGTGCCAGCAGGGCCGAAGACAGGGTTGGCACTGAAGCTTTCTTT
D: TRBD1
J: TRBJ1-1
size: .
V: TRBV2
length: 15

CDR3: CSAITGGGYTF
DNA: TGCAGTGCCATCACAGGGGGTGGCTACACCTTC
D: TRBD1
J: TRBJ1-2
size: .
V: TRBV20-1
length: 11

CDR3: CASSYQGAGETDTQYF
DNA: TGTGCCAGCAGTTATCAAGGCGCGGGAGAAACAGATACGCAGTATTTT
D: TRBD2
J: TRBJ2-3
size: .
V: TRBV6-9
length: 16

CDR3: CASQGGRQPQHF
DNA: TGTGCCAGCCAGGGAGGGAGGCAGCCCCAGCATTTT
D: .
J: TRBJ1-5
size: .
V: TRBV28
length: 12

CDR3: CASSSYRGRNQPQHF
DNA: TGTGCCAGCAGCTCGTACAGGGGCCGCAATCAGCCCCAGCATTTT
D: TRBD1
J: TRBJ1-5
size: .
V: TRBV7-8
length: 15

CDR3: CAWSVLGGGTTDTQYF
DNA: TGTGCCTGGAGTGTACTAGGGGGGGGAACCACAGATACGCAGTATTTT
D: .
J: TRBJ2-3
size: .
V: TRBV30
length: 16

CDR3: CASSLQETQYF
DNA: TGTGCCAGCAGCCTTCAAGAGACCCAGTACTTC
D: .
J: TRBJ2-5
size: .
V: TRBV13
length: 11

CDR3: CASSLAGVLSYEQYF
DNA: TGTGCCAGCAGTTTAGCGGGCGTACTGTCCTACGAGCAGTACTTC
D: .
J: TRBJ2-7
size: .
V: TRBV28
length: 15

CDR3: CASSYTLAGGPGEQFF
DNA: TGTGCCAGCAGTTACACTCTAGCGGGAGGGCCGGGTGAGCAGTTCTTC
D: TRBD2
J: TRBJ2-1
size: few
V: TRBV6-8
length: 16

CDR3: CAIGRPLTDTQYF
DNA: TGTGCCATCGGGAGGCCGCTCACAGATACGCAGTATTTT
D: TRBD2
J: TRBJ2-3
size: .
V: TRBV7-2
length: 13

CDR3: CASSTDFYGYTF
DNA: TGTGCCAGTTCGACAGACTTCTATGGCTACACCTTC
D: .
J: TRBJ1-2
size: few
V: TRBV19
length: 12

CDR3: CASSLGQGSSGNTIYF
DNA: TGTGCCAGCTCACTGGGACAGGGTAGCTCTGGAAACACCATATATTTT
D: TRBD1
J: TRBJ1-3
size: .
V: TRBV18
length: 16

CDR3: CASSLEFPTSGRTYEQYF
DNA: TGTGCCAGCAGCTTAGAGTTCCCGACTAGCGGGAGAACGTACGAGCAGTACTTC
D: TRBD2
J: TRBJ2-7
size: .
V: TRBV11-2
length: 18

CDR3: CASSQDRRTSISPLHF
DNA: TGCGCCAGCAGCCAAGATAGAAGGACAAGTATTTCACCCCTCCACTTT
D: .
J: TRBJ1-6
size: .
V: TRBV4-1
length: 16

CDR3: CAWTQGASSTDTQYF
DNA: TGTGCCTGGACCCAGGGGGCCTCTAGCACAGATACGCAGTATTTT
D: TRBD1
J: TRBJ2-3
size: .
V: TRBV30
length: 15

CDR3: CASSPGTGRGPHYGYTF
DNA: TGTGCCAGCAGCCCCGGGACAGGGAGAGGGCCCCACTATGGCTACACCTTC
D: TRBD1
J: TRBJ1-2
size: .
V: TRBV2
length: 17

CDR3: CAISPGGTGVVDEQYF
DNA: TGTGCCATCAGTCCCGGAGGGACAGGGGTCGTTGACGAGCAGTACTTC
D: TRBD1
J: TRBJ2-7
size: .
V: TRBV10-3
length: 16

CDR3: CASSLDYSLTDTQYF
DNA: TGTGCCAGCAGCTTAGACTATTCACTCACAGATACGCAGTATTTT
D: .
J: TRBJ2-3
size: .
V: TRBV11-2
length: 15

CDR3: CAYRTATNTEAFF
DNA: TGTGCCTATCGGACAGCAACAAACACTGAAGCTTTCTTT
D: .
J: TRBJ1-1
size: .
V: TRBV30
length: 13

CDR3: CASSQEDPRYPSGYTF
DNA: TGTGCCAGCAGCCAAGAAGATCCCAGGTACCCCTCTGGCTACACCTTC
D: .
J: TRBJ1-2
size: .
V: TRBV14
length: 16

CDR3: CASTSGGTASSYEQYF
DNA: TGTGCCAGCACCTCTGGAGGGACAGCAAGCTCCTACGAGCAGTACTTC
D: .
J: TRBJ2-7
size: .
V: TRBV11-3
length: 16

CDR3: CASTPDREGNTIYF
DNA: TGTGCCAGCACCCCGGACAGGGAAGGAAACACCATATATTTT
D: TRBD1
J: TRBJ1-3
size: .
V: TRBV9
length: 14

CDR3: CATGGGQPQHF
DNA: TGTGCCACCGGGGGGGGTCAGCCCCAGCATTTT
D: .
J: TRBJ1-5
size: .
V: TRBV15
length: 11

CDR3: CASSPTRAALRDTGELFF
DNA: TGTGCCAGCAGCCCTACGCGGGCAGCCCTTCGTGACACCGGGGAGCTGTTTTTT
D: .
J: TRBJ2-2
size: .
V: TRBV7-9
length: 18

CDR3: CASSLGLASYEQYF
DNA: TGTGCCAGCAGCTTAGGGCTAGCCTCCTACGAGCAGTACTTC
D: .
J: TRBJ2-7
size: .
V: TRBV11-2
length: 14

CDR3: CAIGTGGGYTF
DNA: TGTGCCATCGGTACAGGTGGTGGCTACACCTTC
D: .
J: TRBJ1-2
size: .
V: TRBV10-3
length: 11

CDR3: CASSLEGVSNQPQHF
DNA: TGCGCCAGCAGTCTTGAGGGCGTTAGCAATCAGCCCCAGCATTTT
D: .
J: TRBJ1-5
size: .
V: TRBV23-1
length: 15

CDR3: CASSLPRRTGIYQPQHF
DNA: TGTGCCAGCAGTTTACCCCGCCGGACGGGGATTTATCAGCCCCAGCATTTT
D: .
J: TRBJ1-5
size: .
V: TRBV28
length: 17

CDR3: CASSAGGRNQPQHF
DNA: TGTGCCAGCAGTGCAGGGGGGAGAAATCAGCCCCAGCATTTT
D: TRBD1
J: TRBJ1-5
size: .
V: TRBV6-1
length: 14

CDR3: CASSLTGTGSYEQYF
DNA: TGCGCCAGCAGCCTAACGGGGACAGGGAGCTACGAGCAGTACTTC
D: TRBD1
J: TRBJ2-7
size: few
V: TRBV4-1
length: 15

CDR3: CASSPGTNYGYTF
DNA: TGCGCCAGCAGCCCGGGTACCAACTATGGCTACACCTTC
D: .
J: TRBJ1-2
size: once
V: TRBV5-1
length: 13

CDR3: CASSGGQKTYEQYF
DNA: TGTGCCAGTTCCGGGGGGCAGAAGACCTACGAGCAGTACTTC
D: .
J: TRBJ2-7
size: .
V: TRBV19
length: 14

CDR3: CASSPHRGGPVDTQYF
DNA: TGTGCCAGCAGCCCCCACCGCGGGGGGCCGGTAGATACGCAGTATTTT
D: TRBD2
J: TRBJ2-3
size: once
V: TRBV7-7
length: 16

CDR3: CAIGTVTEAFF
DNA: TGTGCCATCGGAACAGTGACTGAAGCTTTCTTT
D: .
J: TRBJ1-1
size: .
V: TRBV6-5
length: 11

CDR3: CASSFGQGASTDTQYF
DNA: TGCGCCAGCAGCTTTGGACAGGGGGCAAGCACAGATACGCAGTATTTT
D: TRBD1
J: TRBJ2-3
size: .
V: TRBV5-1
length: 16

CDR3: CASSLDYRRGDTEAFF
DNA: TGTGCCAGCAGCTTAGATTACCGACGGGGGGACACTGAAGCTTTCTTT
D: .
J: TRBJ1-1
size: .
V: TRBV7-3
length: 16

CDR3: CASSPSGRAETQYF
DNA: TGTGCCAGCAGTCCTAGCGGGAGAGCCGAGACCCAGTACTTC
D: TRBD2
J: TRBJ2-5
size: .
V: TRBV28
length: 14

CDR3: CASSLGSSRDTPLHF
DNA: TGTGCCAGCAGTTTAGGGTCCTCAAGGGACACACCCCTCCACTTT
D: .
J: TRBJ1-6
size: .
V: TRBV27
length: 15

CDR3: CASSPGTSGSTDTQYF
DNA: TGCGCCAGCAGTCCTGGGACTAGCGGAAGCACAGATACGCAGTATTTT
D: TRBD2
J: TRBJ2-3
size: .
V: TRBV5-1
length: 16

CDR3: CAWSATGSSYNEQFF
DNA: TGTGCCTGGAGCGCCACAGGGAGCTCCTACAATGAGCAGTTCTTC
D: .
J: TRBJ2-1
size: .
V: TRBV30
length: 15

CDR3: CASSQRKFTSGSETQYF
DNA: TGCGCCAGCAGCCAAAGAAAATTCACTAGCGGGTCAGAGACCCAGTACTTC
D: TRBD2
J: TRBJ2-5
size: .
V: TRBV4-1
length: 17

CDR3: CASSEVGGRSTDTQYF
DNA: TGTGCCAGCAGTGAGGTGGGGGGTAGGAGTACAGATACGCAGTATTTT
D: .
J: TRBJ2-3
size: .
V: TRBV6-1
length: 16

CDR3: CASSATGDQPQHF
DNA: TGTGCCAGCAGTGCGACAGGGGATCAGCCCCAGCATTTT
D: TRBD1
J: TRBJ1-5
size: .
V: TRBV25-1
length: 13

CDR3: CAISSPGGRTIYF
DNA: TGTGCCATCAGTTCCCCTGGGGGCCGCACCATATATTTT
D: .
J: TRBJ1-3
size: once
V: TRBV10-3
length: 13

CDR3: CASSERGTGKQPQHF
DNA: TGTGCCAGCAGTGAAAGGGGGACAGGGAAACAGCCCCAGCATTTT
D: TRBD1
J: TRBJ1-5
size: .
V: TRBV6-1
length: 15

CDR3: CASSLRGLTSAEETQYF
DNA: TGTGCCAGCAGTTTAAGGGGCTTGACTAGCGCGGAAGAGACCCAGTACTTC
D: TRBD2
J: TRBJ2-5
size: .
V: TRBV28
length: 17